This T cell receptor (beta chain) stems from a study of T-cell reconstitution after alpha-beta-depleted transplantation in children. Whole-study findings and limits: Expanded graft clones numbering several hundred reportedly gave rise to alpha-beta T cells about two months after transplant. Recipient T cells and thymic progenitors that survived gave rise to the high TCRbeta diversity observed at day 60 in some patients. Diversity and T-cell counts at one year after transplant derived mostly from new T cells.

This clonotype was seen at least ten times. No antigen is known for it. Using unique molecular identifiers, the investigators prepared the TCRbeta library. TCRdb used MiXCR to reprocess the PCR reads, holding one entry per CDR3 protein. The sample yields about 300,000 distinct CDR3 sequences, roughly a tenth seen once. Per the germline V gene, CDR1 is MNHEY and CDR2 is SVGEGT. V was shortened by 6 bases and J by 5 bases, with 34 bases between the two germline ends. This CDR3 spans 20 amino acids. This chain uses TRBV6-2 or TRBV6-3 with TRBJ1-2; D not certain. Specimen: PBMCs, collected before TCRalphabeta/CD19-depleted stem cell transplant. The receptor was derived from a boy under three years old with acute myeloid leukemia, due to receive a stem cell transplant. The CDR3 sequence is CASSSGPSKPTMAIGYGYTF. The CDR3 DNA is TGTGCCAGCAGCTCCGGGCCCTCTAAACCCACTATGGCTATAGGATATGGCTACACCTTC.